The 16 T cell receptor beta chains given below trace back to one sample, sequenced in a study of CD8 T cells in ankylosing spondylitis. Each CDR3 protein gets one entry after TCRdb re-called the 5' RACE reads with MiXCR. The profile shows approximately 260,000 distinct CDR3 sequences, around 9.1% of them singletons. The sample consisted of blood, either unsorted or a sorted T cell fraction (not recorded which). The receptors derive from a male donor with ankylosing spondylitis or in good health (not recorded which).

At least ten counts were recorded for this clonotype. The V and J genes are TRBV11-2 and TRBJ1-6; 7 bases match TRBD1. V lost 5 bases to trimming and J lost 7 bases; unmatched junction nucleotides: 8. Looked up from germline, CDR1 is SGHAT and CDR2 is FQNNGV. The CDR3 is 15 residues long. CDR3 nucleotides: TGTGCCAGCAGCGTGAGACAGGGTTGGAATTCACCCCTCCACTTT. As protein: CASSVRQGWNSPLHF.

This clonotype was seen a few times. The chain employs TRBV7-6 and TRBJ1-4; possible D gene TRBD1, 5 bases. The germline V gene encodes CDR1 SGHVS and CDR2 FNYEAQ. The CDR3 sequence is 14 residues long. V lost 1 base and J 7 bases, leaving 10 bases between the germline ends. The CDR3 region is CASSLEAGTEKLFF. CDR3 nucleotide sequence: TGTGCCAGCAGCTTAGAGGCAGGGACTGAAAAACTGTTTTTT.

Ten or more counts support this clonotype. The CDR3 DNA is TGTGCCTGGAGTTCCGGGACAGGGATAAACGAGCAGTACTTC. Encoded protein: CAWSSGTGINEQYF. The genes are TRBV30 and TRBJ2-7, with 9 bases identical to TRBD1. CDR3 size: 14 residues. The germline CDR1 and CDR2 sequences are GTSNPN and SVGIG (reference sequence). V lost 2 bases, J lost 5 bases, and 7 bases stayed unmatched.

In its sample, this clonotype was seen a few times. The gene calls are TRBV4-3 and TRBJ2-7, with TRBD1 matching over 12 bases. V gave up 1 base and J gave up 7 bases; unmatched junction bases: 5. The CDR3 loop spans 15 amino acids. Germline CDR1 and CDR2: LGHNA and YSLEER. In DNA, the CDR3 is TGCGCCAGCAGCCAAGCCTGGGACAGGGGGCGAGAGCAGTACTTC. Protein product: CASSQAWDRGREQYF.

This clonotype came up many times. The chain has TRBV10-3 and TRBJ2-2, with 7 bases aligning to TRBD2. CDR3 length: 15 residues. The V and J ends lost 5 bases and 6 bases, in that order; junction bases with no gene match: 9. CDR1 ENHRY and CDR2 SYGVKD come from the germline V gene. The CDR3 spells CAISPGRLASGELFF. CDR3 nucleotides: TGTGCCATCAGTCCCGGGCGACTAGCTTCCGGGGAGCTGTTTTTT.

This clonotype appeared many times. The CDR3 DNA follows: TGTGCCAGCAGTTTCCTATATACGAACACCGGGGAGCTGTTTTTT. Residues: CASSFLYTNTGELFF. This rearrangement joins TRBV27 to TRBJ2-2; D is unresolved. The germline CDR1 and CDR2 sequences are MNHEY and SMNVEV (reference sequence). V was shortened by 3 bases and J by 0 bases, with 8 bases between the two germline ends. The CDR3 loop spans 15 amino acids.

This clonotype was observed at least ten times. The chain combines TRBV20-1 with TRBJ1-2; TRBD1 agrees at 8 bases. The V gene's germline CDR1 is DFQATT and CDR2 SNEGSKA (reference sequence). The CDR3 extends over 13 amino acids. Trimming took 1 base from V and 4 from J; bases not matched to a gene: 2. This CDR3 reads CSARGQGSYGYTF. CDR3 in DNA: TGCAGTGCTAGAGGACAGGGGTCCTATGGCTACACCTTC.

This clonotype was detected ten times or more. CDR3 in amino acids: CSAGGGWAFF. The CDR3 nucleotides are TGCAGTGCTGGGGGGGGGTGGGCTTTCTTT. The genes are TRBV20-1 and TRBJ1-1; D perhaps matches TRBD1 (5 bases). There are 10 residues in the CDR3. Looked up from germline, CDR1 is DFQATT and CDR2 is SNEGSKA (reference sequence). Trimming removed 5 bases at V and 11 bases at J, with 12 bases between.

This clonotype was seen a handful of times. V usage is TRBV5-1 and J usage is TRBJ2-2; D is undetermined. This CDR3 spans 16 amino acids. Trimming pared 4 bases from V and 0 bases from J, leaving 13 bases between. Germline values: CDR1 SGHRS, CDR2 YFSETQ. The CDR3 loop is CASSPESASNTGELFF. In DNA form, the CDR3 reads TGCGCCAGCAGCCCCGAGTCAGCGTCGAACACCGGGGAGCTGTTTTTT.

A remark on this clonotype: This sequence may be a read error, since a much larger clone differs from it by one base. The CDR3 here is CASSRLGRSLPEQYF. CDR3 in DNA: TGTGCCAGCAGTCGTCTTGGACGGAGCCTACCCGAGCAGTACTTC. This chain joins TRBV27 and TRBJ2-7; no definite D call. The CDR3 runs to 15 residues. V lost 5 bases, J lost 6 bases, and 20 bases lay in between. The germline V gene has CDR1 MNHEY and CDR2 SMNVEV (reference sequence).

The table lists this clonotype with many counts. The genes are TRBV6-6 and TRBJ1-4, with unresolved D. Germline CDR1 MNHNY, CDR2 SVGAGI (reference sequence). The CDR3 length is 13 residues. V was cut by 7 bases and J by 6 bases, with 12 bases left in between. CDR3 protein: CASTLRRDEKLFF. The CDR3, as DNA: TGTGCCAGCACTCTACGGAGGGATGAAAAACTGTTTTTT.

The chain joins TRBV15 to TRBJ1-5; D is unclear. Per germline, CDR1 LNHNV and CDR2 YYDKDF (reference sequence). Trimming cost V 5 bases and J 3 bases, with 11 bases left between them. The CDR3 is 14 amino acids. The CDR3: CATSPSPDNQPQHF. Here the CDR3 DNA reads TGTGCCACCAGCCCCTCTCCCGACAATCAGCCCCAGCATTTT.

The gene calls are TRBV11-2 and TRBJ2-7; TRBD1 aligns across 9 bases. Unmatched junction bases numbered 15, after V lost 4 bases and J lost 2 bases. Looked up from germline, CDR1 is SGHAT and CDR2 is FQNNGV. The CDR3 has 18 residues. The CDR3 protein is CASSSWGGLQGAPYEQYF. For the CDR3, the DNA is TGTGCCAGCAGCTCCTGGGGGGGGTTACAGGGGGCCCCCTACGAGCAGTACTTC.

This clonotype was recorded many times. The CDR3 region is CASRPPSTDTQYF. In DNA form, the CDR3 reads TGCGCCAGCAGACCCCCTAGCACAGATACGCAGTATTTT. V and J are TRBV5-1 and TRBJ2-3; D unresolved. In germline, CDR1 is SGHRS, CDR2 YFSETQ. The CDR3 contains 13 residues. Trimming took off 5 bases at V and 0 bases at J, with 7 bases between the two ends. The variable domain in full, completed from reference TRBV5-1 and TRBJ2-3, reads KAGVTQTPRYLIKTRGQQVTLSCSPISGHRSVSWYQQTPGQGLQFLFEYFSETQRNKGNFPGRFSGRQFSNSRSEMNVSTLELGDSALYLCASRPPSTDTQYFGPGTRLTVL.

This clonotype was detected ten times or more. This chain connects TRBV5-1 to TRBJ1-1, with TRBD1 matching over 7 bases. Germline CDR1 SGHRS, CDR2 YFSETQ. The CDR3 has 14 residues. The V gene end was trimmed by 6 bases and the J gene end by 4 bases; junction bases not matched to a gene: 9. For the CDR3, the DNA is TGCGCCAGCAAACAGGGGACATGGGGCACTGAAGCTTTCTTT. Protein sequence: CASKQGTWGTEAFF. Filled out from reference TRBV5-1 and TRBJ1-1, the complete variable domain reads KAGVTQTPRYLIKTRGQQVTLSCSPISGHRSVSWYQQTPGQGLQFLFEYFSETQRNKGNFPGRFSGRQFSNSRSEMNVSTLELGDSALYLCASKQGTWGTEAFFGQGTRLTVV.

This clonotype appeared many times. The CDR3 region is CASSLEVPNPYEQYF. CDR3 coding DNA: TGCGCCAGCAGCTTGGAAGTCCCCAATCCCTACGAGCAGTACTTC. The chain employs TRBV5-1 and TRBJ2-7, with no clear D. With 0 bases removed from V and 2 bases from J, the gap between germline ends came to 12 bases. This CDR3 contains 15 residues. Germline CDR1 is SGHRS and CDR2 is YFSETQ.